These T cell receptor beta chains were read from a single sample in a study of T cell responses to AZD1222 COVID-19 vaccine. The data were produced by immunoSEQ multiplex PCR, yet TCRdb's version contains in-frame clones alone and is incomplete. The data contain about 57,000 clones, more than 75% of them singletons. This material consisted of peripheral blood, taken on day 0 of AZD1222 vaccination. These receptors came from an adult in good health. The CDR3 runs from the conserved cysteine through the conserved F or W. A D gene is named only where the DNA matches it firmly. Expanded clones get a size class; other rows say once, few or many, or leave the size out.

V: TRBV15
D: TRBD1
size: once
J: TRBJ2-2
DNA: TGTGCCACCAGCAGAGGACAGGGGGACACCGGGGAGCTGTTTTTT
CDR3: CATSRGQGDTGELFF

V: TRBV9
D: NA
size: NA
J: TRBJ2-2
DNA: TGTGCCAGCAGCGCCCAGTTGACAGGCGAAGTAACCGGGGAGCTGTTTTTT
CDR3: CASSAQLTGEVTGELFF

V: TRBV20-1
D: NA
size: NA
J: TRBJ1-2
DNA: TGCAGTGCTAGTTGGGGTGGTAGGACCAACTATGGCTACACCTTC
CDR3: CSASWGGRTNYGYTF

V: TRBV5-4
D: NA
size: NA
J: TRBJ2-5
DNA: TGTGCCAGCAGCCCCGCATCAACCGGGGAGACCCAGTACTTC
CDR3: CASSPASTGETQYF

V: TRBV7-9
D: NA
size: NA
J: TRBJ1-4
DNA: TGTGCCAGCAGCTTCGGGGGCGCTTTTTCTAATGAAAAACTGTTTTTT
CDR3: CASSFGGAFSNEKLFF

V: TRBV7-6
D: TRBD2
size: NA
J: TRBJ2-1
DNA: TGTGCCAGCAGCCCCAGCCAGCGGGAGGACAATGAGCAGTTCTTC
CDR3: CASSPSQREDNEQFF

V: TRBV29-1
D: TRBD2
size: NA
J: TRBJ2-3
DNA: TGCAGCGTTGAGTTGGGAGGGGCGGATACGCAGTATTTT
CDR3: CSVELGGADTQYF

V: TRBV7-9
D: TRBD1
size: NA
J: TRBJ2-5
DNA: TGTGCCAGCAGCGTTCTCACAGGGGTTGGAGAGACCCAGTACTTC
CDR3: CASSVLTGVGETQYF

V: TRBV28
D: NA
size: NA
J: TRBJ2-4
DNA: TGTGCCAGCGTTACTTATGGGGACTGGATCAAAAACATTCAGTACTTC
CDR3: CASVTYGDWIKNIQYF

V: TRBV7-2
D: NA
size: once
J: TRBJ2-7
DNA: TGTGCCAGCAGCTTAGTGTCGGGGGACGATTCCTACGAGCAGTACTTC
CDR3: CASSLVSGDDSYEQYF

V: TRBV12-3/TRBV12-4
D: NA
size: NA
J: TRBJ1-3
DNA: TGTGCCAGCAGTTTAGCGCATCGAAACACCATATATTTT
CDR3: CASSLAHRNTIYF

V: TRBV6-6
D: TRBD1
size: NA
J: TRBJ1-2
DNA: TGTGCCAGCAGTTACACTACAGGGGAGTCTAACTATGGCTACACCTTC
CDR3: CASSYTTGESNYGYTF

V: TRBV19
D: NA
size: NA
J: TRBJ1-5
DNA: TGTGCCAGTAGGACAGATTATAGCAATCAGCCCCAGCATTTT
CDR3: CASRTDYSNQPQHF

V: TRBV29-1
D: NA
size: NA
J: TRBJ2-1
DNA: TGCAGCGTTGACCGCCCGGGAAATGAGCAGTTCTTC
CDR3: CSVDRPGNEQFF

V: TRBV18
D: TRBD1
size: NA
J: TRBJ2-7
DNA: TGTGCCAGCTCACCACAGGACAGGGCTTATTCCTACGAGCAGTACTTC
CDR3: CASSPQDRAYSYEQYF

V: TRBV18
D: TRBD1
size: once
J: TRBJ2-7
DNA: TGTGCCAGCTTAAGGACAGGGGGCTACGAGCAGTACTTC
CDR3: CASLRTGGYEQYF

V: TRBV5-1
D: TRBD1
size: NA
J: TRBJ1-3
DNA: TGCGCCAGCAGCCCCACCCAGGGGGCTGGAAACACCATATATTTT
CDR3: CASSPTQGAGNTIYF

V: TRBV7-2
D: TRBD1
size: NA
J: TRBJ2-2
DNA: TGTGCCAGCAGCCCACCGACAGGGTTTTGGCCCGGGGAGCTGTTTTTT
CDR3: CASSPPTGFWPGELFF

V: TRBV4-1
D: TRBD1
size: NA
J: TRBJ1-5
DNA: TGCGCCAGCAGCCCAGGACAGGGGCGGAAGCAGCCCCAGCATTTT
CDR3: CASSPGQGRKQPQHF

V: TRBV9
D: TRBD2
size: NA
J: TRBJ2-1
DNA: TGTGCCAGCAGCGTCCTCGGGGGAGCGGGAGTCTATGAGCAGTTCTTC
CDR3: CASSVLGGAGVYEQFF

V: TRBV7-9
D: NA
size: NA
J: TRBJ2-1
DNA: TGTGCCAGCAGCTTAGGGCGGGACCTACCCTACAATGAGCAGTTCTTC
CDR3: CASSLGRDLPYNEQFF

V: TRBV4-2
D: NA
size: once
J: TRBJ2-5
DNA: TGTGCCAGCAGCCAAGGTTTTAGGAACTTTCAAGAGACCCAGTACTTC
CDR3: CASSQGFRNFQETQYF

V: TRBV5-1
D: TRBD1
size: NA
J: TRBJ1-1
DNA: TGCGCCAGCAGCTTGAGGACAGGCCGGGTTTCGGACACTGAAGCTTTCTTT
CDR3: CASSLRTGRVSDTEAFF

V: TRBV6-5
D: TRBD1
size: NA
J: TRBJ1-1
DNA: TGTGCCAGCAGACTACACAGGGGACTGGGGGATTTCTTT
CDR3: CASRLHRGLGDFF

V: TRBV12-3/TRBV12-4
D: NA
size: NA
J: TRBJ1-1
DNA: TGTGCCAGCAGGAGGGGGGTGAACACTGAAGCTTTCTTT
CDR3: CASRRGVNTEAFF

V: TRBV28
D: NA
size: NA
J: TRBJ2-3
DNA: TGTGCCAGCAGTGTCGAGGGGGAGAACACAGATACGCAGTATTTT
CDR3: CASSVEGENTDTQYF

V: TRBV2
D: NA
size: NA
J: TRBJ2-7
DNA: TGTGCCAGCAGTGAAAAGGGGACCCATTACGAGCAGTACTTC
CDR3: CASSEKGTHYEQYF

V: TRBV28
D: TRBD2
size: NA
J: TRBJ2-5
DNA: TGTGCCAGCAGTTTGCGTCTAGCGGGTTGGGGGGGGGAGACCCAGTACTTC
CDR3: CASSLRLAGWGGETQYF

V: TRBV14
D: NA
size: NA
J: TRBJ2-7
DNA: TGTGCCAGCAGCCAAGAAGGGGCAGTTTACGAGCAGTACTTC
CDR3: CASSQEGAVYEQYF

V: TRBV6-2/TRBV6-3
D: NA
size: NA
J: TRBJ2-7
DNA: TGTGCCAGCAGTTTTCCCCCGGAGGATTACGAGCAGTACTTC
CDR3: CASSFPPEDYEQYF

V: TRBV9
D: TRBD1
size: NA
J: TRBJ2-7
DNA: TGTGCCAGCAGCTCTAGACAGGGAAGCGAGCAGTACTTC
CDR3: CASSSRQGSEQYF

V: TRBV5-6
D: NA
size: NA
J: TRBJ1-1
DNA: TGTGCCAGCAGCTTAGGCAGGGCGGTCACTGAAGCTTTCTTT
CDR3: CASSLGRAVTEAFF

V: TRBV19
D: NA
size: NA
J: TRBJ1-1
DNA: TGTGCCAGTAGAAGAGTCATGAACACTGAAGCTTTCTTT
CDR3: CASRRVMNTEAFF

V: TRBV28
D: TRBD2
size: NA
J: TRBJ2-1
DNA: TGTGCCAGCAGTTTATTCCTAGCGGGGCCCTACAATGAGCAGTTCTTC
CDR3: CASSLFLAGPYNEQFF

V: TRBV9
D: NA
size: once
J: TRBJ2-7
DNA: TGTGCCAGCAGCGTAGACGTCGGGGCTGAATACGAGCAGTACTTC
CDR3: CASSVDVGAEYEQYF

V: TRBV30
D: TRBD1
size: NA
J: TRBJ2-1
DNA: TGTGCCTTTGGACAGGGAGTGTACAATGAGCAGTTCTTC
CDR3: CAFGQGVYNEQFF

V: TRBV5-1
D: NA
size: NA
J: TRBJ2-1
DNA: TGCGCCAGCAGCGACGGGACTCTAAAGGATGAGCAGTTCTTC
CDR3: CASSDGTLKDEQFF

V: TRBV15
D: TRBD2
size: NA
J: TRBJ2-3
DNA: TGTGCCACCAGCGACCTTGTTTCCTCCCTCGGAGCGGGGGGCACAGATACGCAGTATTTT
CDR3: CATSDLVSSLGAGGTDTQYF

V: TRBV5-6
D: TRBD2
size: NA
J: TRBJ2-2
DNA: TGTGCCAGCAGCCGCCTCCTAGCGGGAGTGAGGGACACCGGGGAGCTGTTTTTT
CDR3: CASSRLLAGVRDTGELFF

V: TRBV7-2
D: NA
size: NA
J: TRBJ2-1
DNA: TGTGCCAGCAGCTTATTTAGTGGCGGGGCTGTTGAGTTCTTC
CDR3: CASSLFSGGAVEFF

V: TRBV29-1
D: TRBD2
size: NA
J: TRBJ2-1
DNA: TGCAGCGTGGGGACTAGCGGGACCTACAATGAGCAGTTCTTC
CDR3: CSVGTSGTYNEQFF

V: TRBV29-1
D: NA
size: NA
J: TRBJ1-1
DNA: TGCAGCGTTGTATTAGGGGGAGACCCAGCTTTCTTT
CDR3: CSVVLGGDPAFF

V: TRBV30
D: TRBD1
size: NA
J: TRBJ1-2
DNA: TGTGCCTGGAGTAGACAGGGGGACTATGGCTACACCTTC
CDR3: CAWSRQGDYGYTF

V: TRBV27
D: NA
size: NA
J: TRBJ2-7
DNA: TGTGCCAGCAGTTCTAGGAGGGACATGACGGAGCAGTACTTC
CDR3: CASSSRRDMTEQYF

V: TRBV11-2
D: NA
size: NA
J: TRBJ2-7
DNA: TGTGCCAGCAGCTTAGATTCGGCCGACCTCAACTACGAGCAGTACTTC
CDR3: CASSLDSADLNYEQYF

V: TRBV5-1
D: NA
size: once
J: TRBJ2-7
DNA: TGCGCCAGCAGCTTGGGCGGGATGTACGAGCAGTACTTC
CDR3: CASSLGGMYEQYF

V: TRBV14
D: TRBD1
size: NA
J: TRBJ2-7
DNA: TGTGCCAGCAGCCAAGTATGGACAGGACCCTACGAGCAGTACTTC
CDR3: CASSQVWTGPYEQYF

V: TRBV5-1
D: NA
size: few
J: TRBJ2-2
DNA: TGCGCCAGCAGCTTGGCTAGGGACACCGGGGAGCTGTTTTTT
CDR3: CASSLARDTGELFF

V: TRBV12-3/TRBV12-4
D: NA
size: NA
J: TRBJ1-2
DNA: TGTGCCAGCAGTTTTGATGTATTGATCGGCACCTTC
CDR3: CASSFDVLIGTF

V: TRBV2
D: TRBD2
size: NA
J: TRBJ2-3
DNA: TGTGCCAGCAGTGAAGGGCTAGCGGGAGGAGGAGATACGCAGTATTTT
CDR3: CASSEGLAGGGDTQYF

V: TRBV19
D: TRBD2
size: once
J: TRBJ2-1
DNA: TGTGCCAGTAGTCCGCTAGCGGGAGAGTCCTACAATGAGCAGTTCTTC
CDR3: CASSPLAGESYNEQFF

V: TRBV6-5
D: NA
size: NA
J: TRBJ1-4
DNA: TGTGCCAGCAACCGGACTCCAAGTCGAAAACTGTTTTTT
CDR3: CASNRTPSRKLFF